This T cell receptor (beta chain) was sequenced during a study of cytomegalovirus exposure and HLA in healthy donors (dated by TCRdb to between 2016 and 2019). Regarding the research as a whole: In an earlier analysis of several hundred of the donors, about 270 Gb of sequence data and about 110 million unique TCR beta sequences from 150 million to 200 million T cells were reported. All discovery cohort repertoires had been generated using a single sequencing platform. Besides the first cohort of 666 subjects, a separate validation cohort made up of roughly 120 different subjects was used. Donor age, sex, ethnicity and CMV serostatus were compiled alongside the repertoire data. The study used immunosequencing to profile the T cell repertoires of around 600 subjects and linked those repertoires to cytomegalovirus serostatus. Because of strong linkage in the cohort, a handful of DR-DQ haplotypes were treated as single units for association and clustering. Typing coverage varied by locus: roughly 629-640 donors for A, B, C, DRB1 and DQB1; under 550 for DQA1; over 600 for DPA1; approximately 450 for DPB1. High-throughput TCR immunosequencing, statistical association of individual TCRs with disease status, and machine learning were combined to predict cytomegalovirus infection status. The genetic ancestry cluster associated with self-reported Caucasian donors included about four fifths of the roughly 400 genotyped donors. Rather than using new phenotypic data, the later analysis identified candidate immune exposures from TCR beta sequences and from how often those sequences occurred across donors. The aim of the study was to test whether cataloging public T cell receptors could identify signatures of past pathogen exposure. A later genetic analysis used genome-wide SNP genotypes for about 60% of the roughly 700 donors, treating that subset as a discovery cohort. Class I and class II HLA loci were covered by the typing at four-digit resolution. An earlier analysis of around 580 of the donors used high-throughput TCR beta sequencing to judge whether each TCR beta V gene segment behaved as functional or pseudogenic. A later analysis re-examined previously published TCR beta repertoires from 600 to 700 donors and added high-resolution HLA genotyping to investigate patterns of TCR occurrence. An early release covering roughly 600 HLA-typed donors comprised 250 to 350 gigabases of sequencing data and tens of millions of unique TCR sequences. Across approximately 400 genotyped donors of the cohort, an average of approximately 240,000 unique TCR beta nucleotide sequences per donor were sequenced, and roughly 18% of those sequences were non-productive. Overall study outcomes, separate from this receptor: Several of the top co-occurrence clusters appeared to be linked to parvovirus B19, influenza, CMV and Epstein-Barr virus, according to a later analysis. In a later analysis, most CMV-associated TCR beta chains were found to appear HLA-restricted, with HLA associations seemingly driven largely by CMV exposure. Correlated functional status among segregating V segments might reflect linkage disequilibrium, but an unknown experimental factor could not be ruled out. Because counts were too low, roughly 18 rarely observed V segments, including chromosome 9 orphons, were left out of the earlier analysis of some 600 of the donors. When HLA alleles, especially DR and DQ, strongly co-occurred, attributing TCR associations to individual alleles was difficult. In a later analysis, the rate of TCR association differed among HLA loci, with DRB1 alleles having the most associated TCRs and HLA-C alleles having the fewest. This cohort had only TCR beta chains sequenced, and the lack of alpha or paired-chain data limited which features could be detected. In the study, about 150 TCR beta chains were listed as associated with cytomegalovirus. Because some donors lacked HLA typing at each locus, the association tests relied only on the typed subset. Roughly uniform sequencing depth across donors was assumed in presence/absence analyses, although this assumption may not hold. A later analysis found that HLA-associated TCR beta chains were more clonally expanded and had lower generation probabilities than equally common non-associated chains. An earlier analysis of 587 of the donors showed that most TCR beta V segments appeared in productive rearrangements either about 90% or about 30% of the time, which broadly matched IMGT annotations. In both the original and validation cohorts, the classifier was reported to diagnose cytomegalovirus status with high specificity and sensitivity. According to a later genetic analysis, donors in an Asian-associated ancestry cluster had fewer N-insertions in productive TCRs than the roughly 700-donor mean. At a false discovery rate of 0.05, a later analysis linked fewer than 20,000 TCR beta sequences to specific HLA alleles. A further reported finding was that TCR beta sequences accurately predicted the HLA-A and HLA-B alleles for most subjects in the first cohort. A cluster of highly shared sequence variants was judged likely to be a technical artifact of the sequencing pipeline. The authors suggested that the approach could potentially be extended to other disease states and immunological phenotypes. A few of the identified cytomegalovirus-associated TCR beta chains were confirmed in vitro to be specific for cytomegalovirus antigens. While some public TCRs were present in many individuals, most TCR sequences turned up only very rarely across donors. Immune exposure information for the cohort was limited to CMV serostatus. In a later genetic analysis, a missense DCLRE1C variant was associated with V-gene and J-gene trimming of TCR beta chains, and the association was replicated in an independent cohort. Some IMGT-functional V segments, including TRBV6-2 and TRBV6-3, could not be distinguished by the 87-base-pair reads and were therefore excluded.

The receptor library was made with the immunoSEQ multiplex PCR assay. The multiplex PCR relied on a mix of 60 forward primers for TCR Vbeta segments and 13 reverse primers for TCR Jbeta segments. A multiplex PCR assay on genomic DNA amplified the CDR3 region of rearranged TCR beta genes. On the Illumina HiSeq System, the amplified TCR beta libraries were sequenced as 87-base-pair reads. Per the original workflow: A later analysis tallied about 77 million unique TCR beta chains across the 610 or so repertoires, and some 10 million of those chains were shared by two or more donors. Raw reads were error-corrected and collapsed into unique sequences by a nearest-neighbor algorithm in which closely related sequences were merged to remove PCR and sequencing errors. CDR3 sequences were aligned to IMGT reference sequences to assign V, D and J gene segments. Each retained sequence needed at least a six-nucleotide match to both a V gene segment and a J gene segment. A rearrangement was called productive if the CDR3 had no stop codons and remained in frame with V and J, and every other rearrangement was called non-productive. CDR3 was defined according to IMGT convention as the region running from the second conserved V-encoded cysteine to the conserved J-encoded phenylalanine. The earlier analysis of fewer than 750 of the donors excluded sequences that lacked an unambiguous match to a single V gene segment. In an earlier analysis of approximately 550 of the donors, V segments were called functional above 56.7% productive rearrangements and were called segregating when the between-donor standard deviation exceeded 5%. A statistical classification framework was built to diagnose cytomegalovirus status from the catalog of TCR beta chain sequences. A later analysis assigned V and J genes by comparing TCR nucleotide sequences with IMGT/GENE-DB human TR gene sequences. Using the TCRdist pipeline, a later analysis assigned CDR3 sequences along with most-parsimonious VDJ recombination scenarios. In a later analysis, each TCR beta chain was defined by its CDR3 amino acid sequence together with its V-gene family, and reads without a unique V-gene family were excluded. To address suspected cross-contamination and a sequencing artifact, a later analysis removed around 600 highly shared, low-generation-probability nucleotide sequences. In a later analysis, a clonal expansion index for each public chain was calculated from normalized within-repertoire ranks of inferred template counts. In a later analysis, generation probabilities were computed with a VDJ recombination model fitted to out-of-frame rearrangements, and the resulting probabilities were checked against IGoR. In a later analysis, TCR-TCR, TCR-HLA and TCR-CMV co-occurrence was scored with hypergeometric tests, and a repertoire-size bias correction was applied to TCR pairs. In a later analysis, false discovery rates were estimated by permuting HLA or CMV assignments 20 times. In a later analysis, co-occurring TCRs were grouped using DBSCAN, with TCRdist sequence similarity added in when clustering inside HLA-allele-positive subsets. Repertoires with fewer than 30,000 or more than 120,000 public chains, plus five repertoires with anomalous nucleotide sharing, were excluded from co-occurrence clustering. TCRdb holds this immuneACCESS table with in-frame rearrangements only. Some clones are missing; in checked studies, unresolved V genes explain under half, and the rest has no known cause. V and J calls and clone size come straight from that table; D and trimming were deduced from the DNA. Within this sample are over 120,000 clones, with roughly 70% of them counted one time only. The ten most abundant clones make up more than 6.5% of the sample.

The cohort consisted of some 730 healthy bone marrow donors. Cohort members were all nominally healthy when sampled, although unrecorded immune exposures were likely present. The donor was CMV seronegative and belonged to the group of over 300 seronegative cohort members. Each donor provided a peripheral blood sample, and peripheral blood mononuclear cells were used for TCR beta sequencing. Genomic DNA extraction from the blood cell samples was performed with the Qiagen DNeasy Blood Extraction Kit. A remark on this clone: This clone's antigen is unknown. Within one base of it there is no much larger clone, and no base qualities were kept.

A distance of 8 bases separates the germline ends of V and J, which lose 5 bases and 3 bases respectively. CDR1 is given as MNHEY and CDR2 as SMNVEV, both from the germline V gene (reference sequence). The CDR3 goes from the cysteine to the phenylalanine over 12 residues. Just CDR3 DNA is preserved here, 36 bases in frame from base 1. The V and J segments used are TRBV27 and TRBJ2-7; a confident D gene designation cannot be given. Sequenced sample: PBMCs. This TCR was recovered from a man aged 25-45 years in good health and CMV-seronegative. The DNA reads as follows: TGTGCCAGCAGTGAGAATGTCTACGAGCAGTACTTC. This sequence encodes CASSENVYEQYF.